This T cell receptor beta chain was obtained from a study of shared clonotypes between healthy human individuals. Overall study context: Three plates each covered CD4 naive and memory; CD8 naive two, CD8 memory one.

Deep-level assay runs were performed. The method was immunoSEQ multiplex PCR; TCRdb's version includes in-frame clones alone and lacks a portion of them. The sample shows about 1 million clones, about 75% of them seen only once. The origin of this receptor is a man between 18 and 35 years old in good health. Sequencing used memory CD4+ T cells sorted from blood. Noted subset: CD45RA-negative fraction.

The DNA for the CDR3 is TGTGCCAGCGCCCTTAAGCCGACATTGAGGACCGGGGAGCTGTTTTTT. Its translation is CASALKPTLRTGELFF. The chain is built from TRBV9 and TRBJ2-2, with D unresolved. The V end was cut by 7 bases, the J end by 5 bases, with 21 bases between. This CDR3 comprises 16 residues. CDR1 and CDR2 from the germline V gene are SGDLS and YYNGEE.